What follows are 13 T cell receptor beta chains derived from one specimen sequenced in a study of immune evolution from preneoplasia to lung adenocarcinoma. The assay was immunoSEQ multiplex PCR, and TCRdb's table has in-frame clones only and misses some. The repertoire holds about 3,100 clones, around 48% seen once, with more than 20% in the top ten. The sequenced sample consisted of FFPE normal lung tissue adjacent to the tumor. The origin of the receptors is a person aged 45 to 59 with lung adenocarcinoma.

The V and J genes are TRBV7-9 and TRBJ1-6, with a tentative D call TRBD1 (5 bases). V was pared by 10 bases and J by 1 base, with 11 bases between. The germline V gene has CDR1 SEHNR and CDR2 FQNEAQ (reference sequence). The CDR3 runs 14 residues. This CDR3 is CATQGDSYNSPLHF. The CDR3 DNA sequence: TGTGCCACCCAAGGGGATTCCTATAATTCACCCCTCCACTTT.

The chain links TRBV28 to TRBJ1-1; TRBD1 might be the D (6 bases). Trimming stripped 10 bases from V and 0 bases from J, with 12 bases between. The CDR3 covers 13 residues. The germline gives CDR1 MDHEN, CDR2 SYDVKM. CDR3 protein: CATTDRMNTEAFF. For the CDR3, the DNA is TGTGCCACCACGGACAGAATGAACACTGAAGCTTTCTTT.

This CDR3 reads CASSLGVWLLNELEQFF. For the CDR3, the DNA is TGTGCCAGCAGCTTAGGGGTATGGCTCCTCAACGAGTTAGAGCAGTTCTTC. The J gene is TRBJ2-1, the V gene TRBV11-2, with no clear D. The germline gives CDR1 SGHAT, CDR2 FQNNGV. V was cut by 1 base and J by 10 bases, with 23 bases left in between. This CDR3 is built from 17 residues.

The chain has TRBV29-1 and TRBJ1-1, with no clear D. The CDR3 is 13 amino acids. In germline, CDR1 is SQVTM, CDR2 ANQGSEA. Trimming left V 0 bases short and J 1 base short, with 6 bases between. The CDR3 nucleotides read TGCAGCGTTGAAGATCGGGGGAACACTGAAGCTTTCTTT. Protein product: CSVEDRGNTEAFF.

The gene calls are TRBV11-2 and TRBJ2-1; D is undetermined. The CDR3 has 12 residues. The V gene lost 5 bases and the J gene lost 7 bases, with 9 bases spanning the gap. CDR1 is SGHAT, CDR2 FQNNGV, per germline. The CDR3 sequence is CASSHERNEQFF. CDR3 bases: TGTGCCAGCAGCCACGAGAGAAATGAGCAGTTCTTC.

This clone was counted a few times. The chain combines TRBV4-1 with TRBJ2-3, with 7 nucleotides matching TRBD1. V dropped 1 base and J dropped 2; count of bases not matched to a gene: 9. This CDR3 has 17 amino acids. Germline values: CDR1 MGHRA, CDR2 YSYEKL. For the CDR3, the DNA is TGCGCCAGCAGCCAAGGACAGGGAGAATGGTTCACAGATACGCAGTATTTT. It specifies CASSQGQGEWFTDTQYF.

V usage is TRBV19 and J usage is TRBJ1-2; D perhaps matches TRBD1 (5 bases). There are 17 residues in the CDR3. The germline V and J ends were trimmed by 3 bases and 0 bases, with 17 bases remaining between them. Germline V lookup: CDR1 LNHDA, CDR2 SQIVND (reference sequence). In nucleotides, the CDR3 is TGTGCCAGTAGTATTAGGCAAGCAGGGAGCGCTAACTATGGCTACACCTTC. Its translation: CASSIRQAGSANYGYTF.

The genes are TRBV7-2 and TRBJ2-5; D is unresolved. CDR1 is SGHTA and CDR2 is FQGNSA in the germline V gene. The CDR3 is 11 amino acids. V lost 1 base and J 4 bases, leaving 1 base between the germline ends. The CDR3 is CASSLVETQYF. The CDR3 coding sequence is TGTGCCAGCAGCTTAGTAGAGACCCAGTACTTC.

This clone was observed a few times. This chain uses TRBV7-9 with TRBJ1-1; D gene ambiguous. Germline CDR1 and CDR2: SEHNR and FQNEAQ (reference sequence). The V gene lost 5 bases and the J gene lost 3 bases, with 13 bases spanning the gap. The CDR3 loop spans 14 amino acids. The CDR3 DNA reads TGTGCCAGCAGCCTTCAGAATAGCGACACTGAAGCTTTCTTT. Its protein is CASSLQNSDTEAFF.

The chain employs TRBV7-2 and TRBJ1-1, with D perhaps matching TRBD1 (5 bases). The CDR3 is made up of 14 amino acids. With 4 bases removed from V and 0 bases from J, the gap between germline ends came to 9 bases. Germline V CDR1 and CDR2: SGHTA, FQGNSA. The CDR3 DNA reads as TGTGCCAGCAGCTCACAGACAGTGAACACTGAAGCTTTCTTT. It yields the protein CASSSQTVNTEAFF.

The chain links TRBV10-3 to TRBJ1-2; D might be TRBD1 (6 bases). Per the germline V gene, CDR1 is ENHRY and CDR2 is SYGVKD. The germline V and J ends were trimmed by 8 bases and 5 bases, with 15 bases remaining between them. CDR3 length: 13 amino acids. The CDR3 sequence: CAIGQNTVYGYTF. The CDR3 bases are TGTGCCATCGGACAGAACACCGTTTATGGCTACACCTTC.

This clone occurred a few times. The J gene is TRBJ1-1, the V gene TRBV7-9; D gene unclear. The CDR3 contains 13 residues. The ends were cut back, 3 bases at V and 2 bases at J, with 7 bases in the middle. Germline loops: CDR1 SEHNR, CDR2 FQNEAQ (reference sequence). The CDR3 region is CASSFVVNTEAFF. The CDR3 nucleotides read TGTGCCAGCAGCTTCGTAGTAAACACTGAAGCTTTCTTT.

This chain links TRBV9 with TRBJ2-3; no reliable D call. From germline, CDR1 is SGDLS and CDR2 YYNGEE. CDR3 length: 15 amino acids. V was shortened by 4 bases and J by 6 bases, with 18 bases between the two germline ends. CDR3 residues: CASSSNGLTPDTQYF. DNA of the CDR3: TGTGCCAGCAGCTCCAACGGCCTGACCCCGGATACGCAGTATTTT.